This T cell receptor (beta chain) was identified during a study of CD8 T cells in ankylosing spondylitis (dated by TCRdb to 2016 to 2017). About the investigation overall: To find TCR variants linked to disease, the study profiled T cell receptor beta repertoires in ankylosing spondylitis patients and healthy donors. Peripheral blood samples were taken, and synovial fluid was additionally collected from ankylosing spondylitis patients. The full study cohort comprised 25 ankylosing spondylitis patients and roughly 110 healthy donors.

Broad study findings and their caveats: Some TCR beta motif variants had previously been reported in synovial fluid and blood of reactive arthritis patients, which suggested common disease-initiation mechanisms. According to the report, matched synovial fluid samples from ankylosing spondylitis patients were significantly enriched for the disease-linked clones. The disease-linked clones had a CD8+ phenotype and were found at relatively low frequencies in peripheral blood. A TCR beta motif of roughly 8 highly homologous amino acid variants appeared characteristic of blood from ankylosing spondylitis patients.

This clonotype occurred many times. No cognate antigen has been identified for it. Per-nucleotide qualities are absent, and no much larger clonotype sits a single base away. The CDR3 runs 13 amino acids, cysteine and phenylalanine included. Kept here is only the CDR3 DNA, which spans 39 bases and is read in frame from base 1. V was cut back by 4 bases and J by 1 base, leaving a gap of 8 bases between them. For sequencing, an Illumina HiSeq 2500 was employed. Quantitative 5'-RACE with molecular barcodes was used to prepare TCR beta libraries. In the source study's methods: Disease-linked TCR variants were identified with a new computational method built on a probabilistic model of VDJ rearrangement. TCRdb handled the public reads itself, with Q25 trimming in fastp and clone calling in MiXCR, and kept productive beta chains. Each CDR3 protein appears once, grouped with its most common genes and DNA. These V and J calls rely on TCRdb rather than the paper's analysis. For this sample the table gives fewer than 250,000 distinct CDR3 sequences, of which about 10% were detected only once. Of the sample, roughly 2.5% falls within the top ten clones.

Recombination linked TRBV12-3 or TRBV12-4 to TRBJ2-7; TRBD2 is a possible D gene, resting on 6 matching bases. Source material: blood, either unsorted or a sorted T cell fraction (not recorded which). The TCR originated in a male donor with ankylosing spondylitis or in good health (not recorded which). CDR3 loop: CASSWDWSYEQYF. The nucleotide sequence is TGTGCCAGCAGTTGGGACTGGTCCTACGAGCAGTACTTC.